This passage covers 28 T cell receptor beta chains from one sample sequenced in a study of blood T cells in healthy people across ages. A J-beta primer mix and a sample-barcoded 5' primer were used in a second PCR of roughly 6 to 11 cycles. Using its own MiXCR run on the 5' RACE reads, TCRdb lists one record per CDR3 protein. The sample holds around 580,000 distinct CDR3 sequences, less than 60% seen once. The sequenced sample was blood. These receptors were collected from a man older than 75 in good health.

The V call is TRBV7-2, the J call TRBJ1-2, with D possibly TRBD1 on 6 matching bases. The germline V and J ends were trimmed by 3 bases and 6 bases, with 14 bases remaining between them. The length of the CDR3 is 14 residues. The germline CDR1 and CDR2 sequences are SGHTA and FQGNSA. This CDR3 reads CASSLGAGDHGYTF. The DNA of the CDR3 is TGTGCCAGCAGCTTGGGGGCAGGGGACCATGGCTACACCTTC. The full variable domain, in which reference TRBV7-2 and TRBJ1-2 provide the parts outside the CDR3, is GAGVSQSPSNKVTEKGKDVELRCDPISGHTALYWYRQSLGQGLEFLIYFQGNSAPDKSGLPSDRFSAERTGGSVSTLTIQRTQQEDSAVYLCASSLGAGDHGYTFGSGTRLTVV.

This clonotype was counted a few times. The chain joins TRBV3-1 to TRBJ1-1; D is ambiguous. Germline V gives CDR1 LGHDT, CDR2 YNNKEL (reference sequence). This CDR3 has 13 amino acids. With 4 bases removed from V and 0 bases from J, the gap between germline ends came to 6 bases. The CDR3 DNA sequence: TGTGCCAGCAGCCGGGAGATGAACACTGAAGCTTTCTTT. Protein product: CASSREMNTEAFF. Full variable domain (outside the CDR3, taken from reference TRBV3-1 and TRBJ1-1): DTAVSQTPKYLVTQMGNDKSIKCEQNLGHDTMYWYKQDSKKFLKIMFSYNNKELIINETVPNRFSPKSPDKAHLNLHINSLELGDSAVYFCASSREMNTEAFFGQGTRLTVV.

The CDR3 bases are TGTGCCAGCGGACCCAATGAGCAGTTCTTC. Its translation: CASGPNEQFF. The chain recombines TRBV2 with TRBJ2-1; D is unclear. V was clipped by 8 bases and J by 6 bases, with 5 bases between them. The germline V gene has CDR1 SNHLY and CDR2 FYNNEI. This CDR3 is built from 10 residues. The full variable domain, in which reference TRBV2 and TRBJ2-1 provide the parts outside the CDR3, is EPEVTQTPSHQVTQMGQEVILRCVPISNHLYFYWYRQILGQKVEFLVSFYNNEISEKSEIFDDQFSVERPDGSNFTLKIRSTKLEDSAMYFCASGPNEQFFGPGTRLTVL.

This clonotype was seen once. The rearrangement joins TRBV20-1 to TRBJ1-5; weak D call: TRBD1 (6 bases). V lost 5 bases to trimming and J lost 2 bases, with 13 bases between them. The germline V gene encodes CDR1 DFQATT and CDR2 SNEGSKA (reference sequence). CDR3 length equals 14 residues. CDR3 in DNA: TGCAGTGCTTGGACAGCGAGGGGCAATCAGCCCCAGCATTTT. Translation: CSAWTARGNQPQHF.

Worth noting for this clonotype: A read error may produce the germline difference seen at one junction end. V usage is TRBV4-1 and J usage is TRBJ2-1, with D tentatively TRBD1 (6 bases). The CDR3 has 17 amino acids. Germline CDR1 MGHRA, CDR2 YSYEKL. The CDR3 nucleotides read TGCGCCAGCAGCAAAGAGGGGGTTGTGGGGTCTTACAATGAGCAGTTCTTC. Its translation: CASSKEGVVGSYNEQFF.

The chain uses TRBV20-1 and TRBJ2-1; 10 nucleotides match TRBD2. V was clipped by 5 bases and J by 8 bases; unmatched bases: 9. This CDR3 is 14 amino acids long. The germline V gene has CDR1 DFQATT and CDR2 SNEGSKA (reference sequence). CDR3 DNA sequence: TGCAGTGCTCCTCAAGCGGGGGGGCGGCATGAGCAGTTCTTC. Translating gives CSAPQAGGRHEQFF.

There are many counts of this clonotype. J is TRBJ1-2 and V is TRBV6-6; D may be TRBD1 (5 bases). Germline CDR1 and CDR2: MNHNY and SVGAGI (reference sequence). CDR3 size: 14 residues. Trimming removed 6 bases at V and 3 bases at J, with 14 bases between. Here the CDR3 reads CASSPIGGDYGYTF. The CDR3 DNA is TGTGCCAGCAGCCCGATTGGGGGGGACTATGGCTACACCTTC.

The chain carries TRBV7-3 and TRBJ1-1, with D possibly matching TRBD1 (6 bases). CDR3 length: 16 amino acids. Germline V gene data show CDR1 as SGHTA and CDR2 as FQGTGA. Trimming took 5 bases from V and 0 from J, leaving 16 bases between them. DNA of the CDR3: TGTGCCAGCAGCCGCGGGGGGACATTGATGAACACTGAAGCTTTCTTT. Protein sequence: CASSRGGTLMNTEAFF.

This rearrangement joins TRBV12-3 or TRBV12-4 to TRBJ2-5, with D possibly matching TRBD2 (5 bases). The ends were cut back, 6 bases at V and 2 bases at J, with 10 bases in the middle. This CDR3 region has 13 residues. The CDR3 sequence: CASRAGVQETQYF. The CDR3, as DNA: TGTGCCAGCAGGGCCGGGGTTCAAGAGACCCAGTACTTC.

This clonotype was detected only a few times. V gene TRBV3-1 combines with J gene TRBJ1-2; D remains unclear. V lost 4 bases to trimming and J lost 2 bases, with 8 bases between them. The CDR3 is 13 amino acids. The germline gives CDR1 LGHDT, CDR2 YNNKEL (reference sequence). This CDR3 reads CASSPGINYGYTF. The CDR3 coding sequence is TGTGCCAGCAGCCCGGGGATCAACTATGGCTACACCTTC.

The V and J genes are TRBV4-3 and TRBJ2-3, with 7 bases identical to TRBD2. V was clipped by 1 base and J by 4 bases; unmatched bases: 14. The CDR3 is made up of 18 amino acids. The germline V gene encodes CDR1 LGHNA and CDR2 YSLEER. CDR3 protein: CASSQARGRVRAADTQYF. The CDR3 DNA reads TGCGCCAGCAGCCAAGCTAGAGGGAGGGTACGGGCGGCAGATACGCAGTATTTT.

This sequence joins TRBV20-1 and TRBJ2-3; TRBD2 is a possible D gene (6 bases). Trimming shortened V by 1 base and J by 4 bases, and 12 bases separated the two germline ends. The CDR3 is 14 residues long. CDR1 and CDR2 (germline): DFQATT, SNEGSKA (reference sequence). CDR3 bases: TGCAGTGCTAGAGCGGAGGGCCCCGCAGATACGCAGTATTTT. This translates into CSARAEGPADTQYF.

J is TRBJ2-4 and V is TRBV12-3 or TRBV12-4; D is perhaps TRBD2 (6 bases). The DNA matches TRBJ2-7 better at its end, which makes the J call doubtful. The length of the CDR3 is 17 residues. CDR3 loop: CASSLGRGSGRTYEQYF. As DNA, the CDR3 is TGTGCCAGCAGTTTAGGTCGGGGGTCGGGCAGAACCTACGAGCAGTACTTC.

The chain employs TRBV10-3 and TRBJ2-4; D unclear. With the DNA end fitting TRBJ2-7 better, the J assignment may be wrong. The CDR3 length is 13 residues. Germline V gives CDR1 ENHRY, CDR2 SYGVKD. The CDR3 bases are TGTGCCATCAGTGAGGCGTTAACCTACGAGCAGTACTTC. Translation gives CAISEALTYEQYF.

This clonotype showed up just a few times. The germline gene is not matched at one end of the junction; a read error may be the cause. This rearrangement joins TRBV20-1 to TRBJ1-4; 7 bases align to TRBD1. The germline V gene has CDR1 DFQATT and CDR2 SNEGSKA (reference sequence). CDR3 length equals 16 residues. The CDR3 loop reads CSARGEGGPTNEKLFF. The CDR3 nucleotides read TGCAGTGCCAGAGGGGAAGGGGGCCCAACTAATGAAAAACTGTTTTTT.

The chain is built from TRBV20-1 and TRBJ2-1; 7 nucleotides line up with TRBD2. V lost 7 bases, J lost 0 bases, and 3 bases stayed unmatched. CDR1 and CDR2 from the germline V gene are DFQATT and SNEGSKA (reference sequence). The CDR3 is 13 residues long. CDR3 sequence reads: CSVPGGSYNEQFF. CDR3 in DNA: TGCAGTGTGCCGGGGGGCTCCTACAATGAGCAGTTCTTC.

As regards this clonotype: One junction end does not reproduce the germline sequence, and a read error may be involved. CDR3 nucleotides: TGTGCCAGCAGCTCCGGACAGCGAGAGACCCAGTACTTC. Translation gives CASSSGQRETQYF. The genes are TRBV5-1 and TRBJ2-5; a possible D gene is TRBD1 (6 bases). From germline, CDR1 is SGHRS and CDR2 YFSETQ. This CDR3 region has 13 residues.

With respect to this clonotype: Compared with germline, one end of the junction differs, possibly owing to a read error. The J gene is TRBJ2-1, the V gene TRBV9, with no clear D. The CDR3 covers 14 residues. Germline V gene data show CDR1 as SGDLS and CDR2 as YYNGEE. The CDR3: CASQVAGNHTEQFF. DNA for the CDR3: TGTGCCAGCCAGGTAGCTGGGAACCACACTGAGCAGTTTTTC.

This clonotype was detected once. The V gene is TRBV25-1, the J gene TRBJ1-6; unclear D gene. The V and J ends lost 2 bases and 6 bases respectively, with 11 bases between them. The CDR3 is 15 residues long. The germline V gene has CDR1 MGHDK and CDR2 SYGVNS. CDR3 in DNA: TGTGCCAGCAGTGAAGGCGGGAGGCGTAATTCACCCCTCCACTTT. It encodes CASSEGGRRNSPLHF.

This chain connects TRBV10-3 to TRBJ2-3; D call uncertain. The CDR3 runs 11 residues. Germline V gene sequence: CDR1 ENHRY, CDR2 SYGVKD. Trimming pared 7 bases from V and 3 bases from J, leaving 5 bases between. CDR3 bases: TGTGCCATCATGGGTACAGATACGCAGTATTTT. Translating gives CAIMGTDTQYF.

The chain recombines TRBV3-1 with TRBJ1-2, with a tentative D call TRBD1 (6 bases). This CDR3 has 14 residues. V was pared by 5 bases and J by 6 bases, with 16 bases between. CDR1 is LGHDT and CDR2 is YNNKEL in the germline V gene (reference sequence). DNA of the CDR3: TGTGCCAGCAGCTCTCGGGGGGCTGGGGATGGCTACACCTTC. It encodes CASSSRGAGDGYTF.

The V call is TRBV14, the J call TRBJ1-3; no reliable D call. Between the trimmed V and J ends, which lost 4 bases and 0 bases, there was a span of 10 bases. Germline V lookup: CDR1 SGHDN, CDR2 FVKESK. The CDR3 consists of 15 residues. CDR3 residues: CASSPGYHSGNTIYF. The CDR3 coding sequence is TGTGCCAGCAGCCCCGGATACCACTCTGGAAACACCATATATTTT.

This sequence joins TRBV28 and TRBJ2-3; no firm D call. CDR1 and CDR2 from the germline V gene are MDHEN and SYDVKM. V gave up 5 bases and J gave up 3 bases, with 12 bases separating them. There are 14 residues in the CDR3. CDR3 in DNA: TGTGCCAGCAGTGTGTACCTAGTGACAGATACGCAGTATTTT. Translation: CASSVYLVTDTQYF.

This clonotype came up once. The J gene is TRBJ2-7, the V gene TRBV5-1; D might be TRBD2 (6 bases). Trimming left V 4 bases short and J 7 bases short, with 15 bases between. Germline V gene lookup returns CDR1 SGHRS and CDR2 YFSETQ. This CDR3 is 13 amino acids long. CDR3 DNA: TGCGCCAGCAGCGTGGAGACTAGGGGTGAGCAGTACTTC. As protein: CASSVETRGEQYF.

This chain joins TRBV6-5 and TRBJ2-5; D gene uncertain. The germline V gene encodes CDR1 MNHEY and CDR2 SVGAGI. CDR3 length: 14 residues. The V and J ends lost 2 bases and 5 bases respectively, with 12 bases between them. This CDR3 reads CASSYTSFQETQYF. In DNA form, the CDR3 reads TGTGCCAGCAGTTACACTTCCTTCCAGGAGACCCAGTACTTC.

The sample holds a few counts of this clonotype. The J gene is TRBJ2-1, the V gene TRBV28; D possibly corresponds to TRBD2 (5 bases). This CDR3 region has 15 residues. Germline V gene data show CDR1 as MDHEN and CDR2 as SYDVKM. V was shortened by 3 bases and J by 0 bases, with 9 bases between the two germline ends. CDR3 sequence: CASSFGAVSYNEQFF. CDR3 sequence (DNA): TGTGCCAGCAGTTTCGGAGCGGTCTCCTACAATGAGCAGTTCTTC.

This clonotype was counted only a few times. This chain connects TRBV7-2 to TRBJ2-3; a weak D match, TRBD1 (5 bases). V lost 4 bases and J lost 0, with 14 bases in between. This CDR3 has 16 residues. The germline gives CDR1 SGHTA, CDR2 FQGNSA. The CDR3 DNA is TGTGCCAGCAGCTCCGGGTCAGGGCAAAGCACAGATACGCAGTATTTT. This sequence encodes CASSSGSGQSTDTQYF.

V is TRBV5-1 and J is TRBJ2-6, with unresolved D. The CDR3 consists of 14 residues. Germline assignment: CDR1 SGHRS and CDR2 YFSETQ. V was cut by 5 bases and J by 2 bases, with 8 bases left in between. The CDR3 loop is CASRTVPGANVLTF. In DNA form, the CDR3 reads TGCGCCAGCAGAACGGTCCCTGGGGCCAACGTCCTGACTTTC.